The 27 T cell receptor beta chains below come from one sample, sequenced in a study of tumor and adjacent non-tumor tissue in lung cancer. No cell sorting was done before RNA was extracted from the tissue. This non-tumor lung sample came from over 3 cm beyond the tumor edge. TCRbeta libraries were built with three rounds of nested PCR, modified from ARM-PCR. Via MiXCR, TCRdb re-called the multiplex PCR reads, giving one row per CDR3 protein. Of about 77,000 distinct CDR3 sequences listed, around 80% are singletons. The sample consisted of distant non-tumor lung tissue. The receptor source for this set is a man between 65 and 80 years old with non-small cell lung cancer.

This chain uses TRBV11-3 with TRBJ1-1; D not certain. The CDR3 sequence is 14 residues long. The V end lost 7 bases, the J end lost 7 bases, and 19 bases lay between the germline ends. The germline V gene encodes CDR1 SGHNT and CDR2 YENEEA. The DNA for the CDR3 is TGTGCCAGCACACGGACGGAGGCGTTCAATGAAGCTTTCTTT. Protein: CASTRTEAFNEAFF.

This clonotype counts as hyperexpanded (1% or more). CDR3 coding DNA: TGTGCCAGCAGCTTATACAGATATGGCTACACCTTC. It codes for CASSLYRYGYTF. This chain links TRBV11-1 with TRBJ1-2; D is ambiguous. This CDR3 contains 12 residues. Germline V gene data show CDR1 as SGHAT and CDR2 as FQDESV (reference sequence). V lost 2 bases and J 5 bases, leaving 6 bases between the germline ends.

For this clonotype: With a much larger clone just one base away, this may be a read error. The chain joins TRBV6-2 or TRBV6-3 to TRBJ2-3, with 9 bases identical to TRBD1. This CDR3 is built from 13 residues. CDR1 is MNHEY and CDR2 is SVGEGT in the germline V gene. CDR3: CASRTGGTETQYF. The CDR3 DNA is TGTGCCAGCAGAACAGGGGGCACAGAAACGCAGTATTTT.

With regard to this clonotype: A read error is possible here, since a much larger clone lies one base away. For the CDR3, the DNA is TGTGACAGCAGTCCCACTGGCCAGCCACAGCATTTT. Translation gives CDSSPTGQPQHF. This rearrangement joins TRBV12-3 or TRBV12-4 to TRBJ1-5; D not resolved. This CDR3 has 12 amino acids.

Comments on this clonotype: One end of the junction varies from germline; a read error may be responsible. This rearrangement joins TRBV4-1 to TRBJ1-5; no definite D call. Per germline, CDR1 MGHRA and CDR2 YSYEKL. The length of the CDR3 is 13 residues. This CDR3 reads CDSSQVINKPQHF. In DNA, the CDR3 is TGCGACAGCAGCCAAGTGATCAATAAGCCCCAGCATTTT.

The chain links TRBV2 to TRBJ2-3; TRBD2 matches 10 bases. With V trimmed by 2 bases and J by 1 base, 3 bases remained unmatched. This CDR3 is 16 amino acids long. Germline loops: CDR1 SNHLY, CDR2 FYNNEI. The DNA of the CDR3 is TGTGCCAGCAGTGAAAGGCTAGCGGGAGGCACAGATACGCAGTATTTT. The encoded protein is CASSERLAGGTDTQYF.

The V call is TRBV12-3 or TRBV12-4, the J call TRBJ1-3, with D uncertain. The length of the CDR3 is 11 residues. V gave up 7 bases and J gave up 5 bases, with 6 bases separating them. The CDR3 nucleotides are TGTGCCAGCAATTCGCGAAACACCATATATTTT. It specifies CASNSRNTIYF.

With respect to this clonotype: Here the CDR3 omits its conserved ending phenylalanine or tryptophan, so a read error is the likely source. It is unclear where the CDR3 begins or ends on the DNA, so no DNA is shown, and the CDR3 is as TCRdb lists it. J is TRBJ1-2 and V is TRBV29-1. Germline CDR1 SQVTM, CDR2 ANQGSEA. The CDR3 extends over 13 residues, inclusive of both ends. CDR3 residues: CCVLQTGAYGYTV.

The rearrangement joins TRBV5-1 to TRBJ1-1, with D possibly matching TRBD1 (6 bases). Trimming took 9 bases from V and 5 from J, leaving 20 bases between them. This CDR3 is built from 14 residues. Germline V CDR1 and CDR2: SGHRS, YFSETQ. The CDR3 coding sequence is TGCGCCAACGGAGTAAGGGGGGGAGAGACTGAAGCTTTCTTT. It is translated as CANGVRGGETEAFF.

Regarding this clonotype: The junction departs from germline at one end; a sequencing error may be responsible. The chain has TRBV29-1 and TRBJ1-1; possible D gene TRBD1, 6 bases. Per the germline V gene, CDR1 is SQVTM and CDR2 is ANQGSEA. This CDR3 comprises 15 residues. The CDR3 sequence is CSIEPGPTGNTEAFF. In nucleotides, the CDR3 is TGCAGCATTGAGCCCGGACCGACAGGGAACACTGAAGCTTTCTTT.

The V and J genes are TRBV4-1 and TRBJ1-6; D uncertain. Trimming cost V 6 bases and J 18 bases, with 18 bases left between them. Germline assignment: CDR1 MGHRA and CDR2 YSYEKL. There are 12 residues in the CDR3. The CDR3 loop reads CASSLFGFTHHF. CDR3 DNA: TGCGCCAGCAGTCTCTTCGGGTTCACCCACCACTTT.

As for this clonotype: Lacking the conserved final phenylalanine or tryptophan, this CDR3 likely reflects a read error. The chain carries TRBV20-1 and TRBJ1-1; 7 bases match TRBD1. Germline lookup yields CDR1 DFQATT and CDR2 SNEGSKA (reference sequence). The CDR3 is made up of 16 amino acids. V was pared by 1 base and J by 4 bases, with 12 bases of the junction left unmatched. The CDR3 loop is CSARVTWTGPTTEAFL. The CDR3 DNA follows: TGCAGTGCTAGAGTAACTTGGACAGGTCCTACCACTGAAGCTTTCTTA.

The V call is TRBV6-2 or TRBV6-3, the J call TRBJ1-1; weak D call: TRBD1 (5 bases). The CDR3 spans 15 residues. Germline CDR1 reads MNHEY; CDR2 reads SVGEGT. The CDR3 is CISRPFVGRRREAFF. CDR3 coding DNA: TGTATCAGCCGACCTTTTGTGGGACGAAGAAGAGAAGCTTTCTTT.

In the case of this clonotype: This CDR3 fails to terminate in the conserved phenylalanine or tryptophan, so it likely reflects a read error. The chain uses TRBV29-1 and TRBJ2-1; tentative D call: TRBD2 (5 bases). Per germline, CDR1 SQVTM and CDR2 ANQGSEA. This CDR3 comprises 16 residues. The CDR3 DNA is TGCAGCGTTTCCTTAGTGAGTGGGATAGCGCGGCATGAACAGTTCCTA. Translation gives CSVSLVSGIARHEQFL.

This clonotype appeared once. Germline is not matched at one junction end, which may reflect a read error. This sequence joins TRBV11-2 and TRBJ2-3; 11 nucleotides align to TRBD2. The germline V gene encodes CDR1 SGHAT and CDR2 FQNNGV. The CDR3 has 19 residues. The CDR3 DNA reads TGTACCAGCAGCCGGGGAATAGCGGGGGGGCCCCGACTCACAGATACGCAGTATTTT. Its translation is CTSSRGIAGGPRLTDTQYF. Full variable domain (outside the CDR3, taken from reference TRBV11-2 and TRBJ2-3): EAGVAQSPRYKIIEKRQSVAFWCNPISGHATLYWYQQILGQGPKLLIQFQNNGVVDDSQLPKDRFSAERLKGVDSTLKIQPAKLEDSAVYLCTSSRGIAGGPRLTDTQYFGPGTRLTVL.

The chain recombines TRBV6-1 with TRBJ2-1, with 7 bases fitting TRBD2. The V and J ends lost 3 bases and 4 bases, in that order; junction bases with no gene match: 18. Looked up from germline, CDR1 is MNHNS and CDR2 is SASEGT. The CDR3 is 19 amino acids. This chain's CDR3 is CASSDPGGPWLLAYNEQFF. The CDR3 DNA reads as TGTGCCAGCAGTGATCCGGGAGGACCGTGGTTGCTCGCATACAATGAGCAGTTCTTC.

Note on this clonotype: It may be a read error: a sequence one base away is much more abundant. The V and J genes are TRBV7-8 and TRBJ2-3; D may be TRBD2 (5 bases). Germline V gene lookup returns CDR1 SGHVS and CDR2 FQNEAQ. V lost 2 bases and J 6 bases, leaving 21 bases between the germline ends. The CDR3 sequence is 17 residues long. The chain's CDR3 is CASSLRAFGISVDTQYF. The CDR3 DNA reads as TGTGCCAGCAGCTTAAGGGCTTTCGGGATAAGCGTGGATACGCAGTATTTT.

The chain links TRBV5-4 to TRBJ1-1; no clear D gene. Per the germline V gene, CDR1 is SGHNT and CDR2 is YYREEE (reference sequence). The CDR3 length is 16 residues. V shed 5 bases and J shed 1 base, with 18 bases lying between them. The CDR3 loop reads CASRLPIRNGNTEAFF. DNA for the CDR3: TGTGCCAGCAGATTGCCCATAAGGAACGGGAACACTGAAGCTTTCTTT.

Turning to this clonotype: This CDR3 is missing its conserved last phenylalanine or tryptophan, likely due to a read error. The gene calls are TRBV12-3 or TRBV12-4 and TRBJ2-7; TRBD2 agrees at 11 bases. The CDR3 loop spans 15 amino acids. V was clipped by 3 bases and J by 2 bases; unmatched bases: 3. As DNA, the CDR3 is TGTGCCAGCAGTTTCGCTAGCGGGAGGCCCTACGAGCAGTACTTA. As protein: CASSFASGRPYEQYL.

For this clonotype: The junction departs from germline at one end; a sequencing error may be responsible. The chain employs TRBV5-6 and TRBJ2-5; 8 nucleotides match TRBD1. From germline, CDR1 is SGHDT and CDR2 YYEEEE. CDR3 length: 16 amino acids. The CDR3 nucleotides read TGTCCCAGCAGCCTGAACGGACAGGGACCTCGGGAGATCCAGTACTTC. Its translation: CPSSLNGQGPREIQYF.

The V call is TRBV5-4, the J call TRBJ2-1, with TRBD2 as a possible D gene (6 bases). Trimming pared 0 bases from V and 0 bases from J, leaving 19 bases between. Germline-derived CDR1 and CDR2 are SGHNT and YYREEE (reference sequence). CDR3 size: 19 residues. The CDR3 spells CASSLAGSTNGGSYNEQFF. CDR3 DNA: TGTGCCAGCAGCTTGGCAGGGAGTACTAACGGGGGCTCCTACAATGAGCAGTTCTTC.

This clonotype was seen repeatedly, ten times or more. This chain connects TRBV24-1 to TRBJ2-3, with TRBD1 identical over 10 bases. From germline, CDR1 is KGHDR and CDR2 SFDVKD. The J segment lost 5 bases and the V segment lost 7 bases, leaving 11 bases of the junction unmatched. CDR3 length: 16 residues. The chain's CDR3 is CATSSSGTGARDTQYF. The DNA for the CDR3 is TGTGCCACCAGCTCTTCCGGGACAGGGGCGAGAGATACGCAGTATTTT.

This clonotype was seen more than once but under ten times. This clone may be a read error of a much larger clone one base away. The CDR3 nucleotides are TGTGCCAGCAACCAGAAAGAGACCCAGTACTTC. Encoded protein: CASNQKETQYF. The chain recombines TRBV12-3 or TRBV12-4 with TRBJ2-5; D not resolved. V shed 7 bases and J shed 3 bases, with 6 bases lying between them. This CDR3 has 11 amino acids.

The V call is TRBV4-3, the J call TRBJ2-7; D remains unclear. This CDR3 is 15 amino acids long. Between the trimmed V and J ends, which lost 4 bases and 3 bases, there was a span of 16 bases. The germline V gene has CDR1 LGHNA and CDR2 YSLEER. The CDR3: CASSPSAVRSYEQYF. In DNA, the CDR3 is TGCGCCAGCAGCCCGTCGGCCGTGAGAAGCTACGAGCAGTACTTC.

Worth noting for this clonotype: A much larger clone lies one base from this, so it may be a read error. V is TRBV7-8 and J is TRBJ2-5; a weak D match, TRBD2 (7 bases). Germline lookup yields CDR1 SGHVS and CDR2 FQNEAQ. The V gene lost 3 bases and the J gene lost 5 bases, with 16 bases spanning the gap. This CDR3 contains 15 residues. Written as DNA, the CDR3 is TGTGCCAGCAGCTTCTCGGGGGGCTCGGGGGAGACCCAGTACTTC. Residues: CASSFSGGSGETQYF.

Of note for this clonotype: A junction boundary mismatches the germline segment, possibly from a read error. The chain links TRBV29-1 to TRBJ2-6; D possibly corresponds to TRBD1 (5 bases). The germline V gene encodes CDR1 SQVTM and CDR2 ANQGSEA. The length of the CDR3 is 15 residues. The CDR3 DNA follows: TGCAGCGTCGACTTCTTGAACTCTGGGGCCGACGTCCTGACTTTC. As protein: CSVDFLNSGADVLTF. Based on the CDR3 plus reference TRBV29-1 and TRBJ2-6, the full variable domain is SAVISQKPSRDICQRGTSLTIQCQVDSQVTMMFWYRQQPGQSLTLIATANQGSEATYESGFVIDKFPISRPNLTFSTLTVSNMSPEDSSIYLCSVDFLNSGADVLTFGAGSRLTVL.

This clonotype was seen ten or more times. The chain uses TRBV5-1 and TRBJ2-2; D perhaps matches TRBD1 (6 bases). Trimming removed 2 bases from V and 2 bases from J, with 10 bases in between. CDR3 length equals 15 residues. The germline gives CDR1 SGHRS, CDR2 YFSETQ. The CDR3 DNA sequence: TGCGCCAGCAGCTTACAGGGCTCTAACACCGGGGAGCTGTTTTTT. It specifies CASSLQGSNTGELFF.